A single sample is the source of the 20 T cell receptor beta chains below, sequenced in a study of sequential checkpoint blockade in melanoma. Treatment defined: randomized to nivolumab then ipilimumab (arm A) or the reverse (arm B). Only in-frame clones appear in the TCRdb table, and some are missing; sequencing was by immunoSEQ multiplex PCR. The repertoire holds more than 9,500 clones, with around 85% as singletons. The specimen was CD8+ T cells sorted from blood (inferred from file names), collected from a patient given nivolumab and ipilimumab in sequence. Source of these receptors: a human donor with melanoma.

The genes are TRBV15 and TRBJ2-1, with D hard to call. The V end was cut by 6 bases, the J end by 0 bases, with 9 bases between. The CDR3 sequence is 14 residues long. CDR1 and CDR2 (germline): LNHNV, YYDKDF (reference sequence). CDR3 in DNA: TGTGCCACCAGTTCGAAGAGCTCCTACAATGAGCAGTTCTTC. This encodes CATSSKSSYNEQFF.

V gene TRBV19 combines with J gene TRBJ2-1; 8 bases align to TRBD2. Germline CDR1 LNHDA, CDR2 SQIVND (reference sequence). Trimming at V came to 7 bases and at J to 6 bases, leaving 8 bases not matched to a gene. The CDR3 sequence is 14 residues long. This chain's CDR3 is CASTPAGAFNEQFF. Here the CDR3 DNA reads TGTGCCAGTACGCCAGCGGGGGCCTTCAATGAGCAGTTCTTC.

This chain connects TRBV5-8 to TRBJ2-1, with TRBD2 matching over 8 bases. Trimming at V came to 0 bases and at J to 7 bases, leaving 3 bases not matched to a gene. The CDR3 has 14 amino acids. CDR1 is SGHTS, CDR2 YDEGEE, per germline. Here the CDR3 reads CASSLGLALNEQFF. The CDR3 coding sequence is TGTGCCAGCAGCTTGGGACTAGCGCTAAATGAGCAGTTCTTC. The full variable domain, in which reference TRBV5-8 and TRBJ2-1 provide the parts outside the CDR3, is EAGVTQSPTHLIKTRGQQATLRCSPISGHTSVYWYQQALGLGLQFLLWYDEGEERNRGNFPPRFSGRQFPNYSSELNVNALELEDSALYLCASSLGLALNEQFFGPGTRLTVL.

The rearrangement links TRBV28 to TRBJ2-5; a possible D gene is TRBD2 (5 bases). Trimming shortened V by 10 bases and J by 2 bases, and 17 bases separated the two germline ends. This CDR3 spans 14 amino acids. CDR1 is MDHEN and CDR2 is SYDVKM in the germline V gene. The CDR3 coding sequence is TGTGCCACCTCGGGCCTTAGAGGGCAAGAGACCCAGTACTTC. This gives the protein CATSGLRGQETQYF.

The rearrangement uses TRBV7-8 and TRBJ2-1; 8 nucleotides agree with TRBD2. Germline values: CDR1 SGHVS, CDR2 FQNEAQ. The CDR3 covers 15 residues. The ends lost 1 base at V and 1 base at J; junction bases unmatched: 0. Here the CDR3 reads CASSLERGSYNEQFF. The CDR3 coding sequence is TGTGCCAGCAGCTTAGAGCGGGGGTCCTACAATGAGCAGTTCTTC.

The CDR3 DNA follows: TGTGCCAGCAGCCGGGTCGAGAACACTGAAGCTTTCTTT. Translating it yields CASSRVENTEAFF. This rearrangement joins TRBV6-1 to TRBJ1-1; D remains ambiguous. In germline, CDR1 is MNHNS, CDR2 SASEGT. CDR3 length equals 13 residues. Between the trimmed V and J ends, which lost 6 bases and 1 base, there was a span of 9 bases.

By share, this clone counts as medium-sized. The chain couples TRBV5-5 to TRBJ1-1; tentatively, D is TRBD1 (6 bases). V was pared by 3 bases and J by 4 bases, with 22 bases between. The CDR3 covers 17 residues. Germline CDR1 reads SGHKS; CDR2 reads YYEKEE (reference sequence). CDR3 residues: CASSYSTITGMGTEAFF. In DNA form, the CDR3 reads TGTGCCAGCAGCTACTCGACTATAACAGGGATGGGCACTGAAGCTTTCTTT.

This clone was detected once. This chain joins TRBV7-9 and TRBJ1-4, with 7 bases fitting TRBD1. The CDR3 runs 14 residues. Per germline, CDR1 SEHNR and CDR2 FQNEAQ (reference sequence). Losses at the gene ends were 5 bases for V and 4 bases for J; bases not matched to a gene: 4. The CDR3 is CASSQAGGNEKLFF. CDR3 nucleotide sequence: TGTGCCAGCAGCCAGGCAGGGGGTAATGAAAAACTGTTTTTT.

The chain is built from TRBV28 and TRBJ2-7, with 8 nucleotides matching TRBD1. This CDR3 has 14 residues. Losses at the gene ends were 2 bases for V and 2 bases for J; bases not matched to a gene: 2. Germline V gene lookup returns CDR1 MDHEN and CDR2 SYDVKM. Here the CDR3 reads CASSLTRGPYEQYF. CDR3 DNA: TGTGCCAGCAGTTTAACCAGGGGGCCCTACGAGCAGTACTTC.

The rearrangement links TRBV7-9 to TRBJ2-3; 9 bases align to TRBD1. Germline V CDR1 and CDR2: SEHNR, FQNEAQ (reference sequence). This CDR3 region has 16 residues. The trim removed 3 bases at V and 3 bases at J, leaving 7 bases unmatched. The CDR3 loop is CASSFLGDRVTDTQYF. The CDR3 DNA reads TGTGCCAGCAGCTTTTTAGGGGACAGGGTAACAGATACGCAGTATTTT.

Points on this clone: An end of the junction differs from the germline gene, which may be a read error. The V and J genes are TRBV10-3 and TRBJ1-2; 7 bases are a match to TRBD1. Germline V CDR1 and CDR2: ENHRY, SYGVKD. The CDR3 has 12 residues. CDR3 nucleotide sequence: TGTGCCATCAGGGCCCTCCCAGGGGGTATTATCTTC. It codes for CAIRALPGGIIF.

Concerning this clone itself: Other DNA sequences in the same sample also yield this CDR3. The chain employs TRBV5-6 and TRBJ2-7; 9 positions match TRBD1. Germline CDR1 SGHDT, CDR2 YYEEEE. Losses at the gene ends were 2 bases for V and 2 bases for J; bases not matched to a gene: 2. This CDR3 spans 14 amino acids. The CDR3 loop reads CASSFGTGTYEQYF. The CDR3 coding sequence is TGTGCCAGCAGCTTCGGGACAGGGACCTACGAGCAGTACTTC.

Points on this clone: The junction shows a germline mismatch at one end, possibly a read error. The chain couples TRBV5-8 to TRBJ1-5; a weak D match, TRBD1 (5 bases). The CDR3 extends over 15 amino acids. Looked up from germline, CDR1 is SGHTS and CDR2 is YDEGEE. CDR3 coding DNA: TGCGCCAGCAGTCTGACCCGGGGGGTTAATCAGCCCCAGCATTTT. Translating gives CASSLTRGVNQPQHF.

This chain joins TRBV6-5 and TRBJ1-5, with TRBD1 as a possible D gene (5 bases). CDR1 and CDR2 (germline): MNHEY, SVGAGI. The germline V and J ends were trimmed by 5 bases and 6 bases, with 8 bases remaining between them. The CDR3 length is 12 residues. CDR3 nucleotides: TGTGCCAGCAGTACCGGGGGTCAGCCCCAGCATTTT. As protein: CASSTGGQPQHF.

V and J are TRBV6-1 and TRBJ1-1; TRBD1 matches at 9 bases. Per germline, CDR1 MNHNS and CDR2 SASEGT. CDR3 length: 16 residues. The ends lost 2 bases at V and 4 bases at J; junction bases unmatched: 8. CDR3 in amino acids: CASSEPRDRDFTEAFF. DNA for the CDR3: TGTGCCAGCAGTGAACCCCGGGACAGGGATTTCACTGAAGCTTTCTTT.

The J gene is TRBJ2-1, the V gene TRBV9, with TRBD2 matching over 9 bases. Germline CDR1 reads SGDLS; CDR2 reads YYNGEE. J was trimmed by 5 bases and V by 0 bases; bases with no gene match: 9. This CDR3 has 17 residues. As DNA, the CDR3 is TGTGCCAGCAGCGTAGGTGGTAGCGGGGGCGACAACAATGAGCAGTTCTTC. It yields the protein CASSVGGSGGDNNEQFF.

The chain joins TRBV2 to TRBJ2-7; 9 bases agree with TRBD2. The germline CDR1 and CDR2 sequences are SNHLY and FYNNEI. V trimming: 3 bases; J trimming: 4 bases; junction bases outside the gene matches: 7. This CDR3 is built from 15 residues. The CDR3 loop is CASSDPGGGAYEQYF. As DNA, the CDR3 is TGTGCCAGCAGTGACCCAGGCGGGGGGGCGTACGAGCAGTACTTC. Complete variable domain (other parts from reference TRBV2 and TRBJ2-7): EPEVTQTPSHQVTQMGQEVILRCVPISNHLYFYWYRQILGQKVEFLVSFYNNEISEKSEIFDDQFSVERPDGSNFTLKIRSTKLEDSAMYFCASSDPGGGAYEQYFGPGTRLTVT.

The chain joins TRBV28 to TRBJ2-5; D might be TRBD1 (6 bases). CDR3 length equals 14 residues. Trimming cost V 2 bases and J 1 base, with 8 bases left between them. Germline V gene sequence: CDR1 MDHEN, CDR2 SYDVKM. The chain's CDR3 is CASSLNRAQETQYF. CDR3 DNA: TGTGCCAGCAGTTTAAACAGGGCCCAAGAGACCCAGTACTTC.

This chain joins TRBV7-9 and TRBJ2-3, with 8 bases that match TRBD2. V gave up 5 bases and J gave up 2 bases; unmatched junction bases: 6. Germline values: CDR1 SEHNR, CDR2 FQNEAQ (reference sequence). The CDR3 totals 15 residues. CDR3 sequence reads: CASSPRGGNTDTQYF. CDR3 coding DNA: TGTGCCAGCAGCCCTCGGGGGGGGAACACAGATACGCAGTATTTT.

On this clone itself: A read error may account for a junction end that differs from germline. The chain uses TRBV7-9 and TRBJ2-3; 9 bases line up with TRBD2. The CDR3 consists of 15 residues. Germline V CDR1 and CDR2: SEHNR, FQNEAQ (reference sequence). The CDR3 spells CASSLAGRITDTQYF. The CDR3 DNA sequence: TGTGCCAGCAGCCTAGCGGGGCGGATCACAGATACGCAGTATTTT.